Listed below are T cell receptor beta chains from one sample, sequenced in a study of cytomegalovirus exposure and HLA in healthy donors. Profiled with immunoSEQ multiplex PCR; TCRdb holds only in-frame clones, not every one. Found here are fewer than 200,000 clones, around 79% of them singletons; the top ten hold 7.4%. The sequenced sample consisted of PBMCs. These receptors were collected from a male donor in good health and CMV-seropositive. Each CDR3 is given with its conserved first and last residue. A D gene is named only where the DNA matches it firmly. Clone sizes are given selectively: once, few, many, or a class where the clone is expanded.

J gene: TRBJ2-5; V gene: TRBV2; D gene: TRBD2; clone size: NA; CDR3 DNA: TGTGCCACCGCCGGACTAGCCGAACAGCGCCAGTACTTC; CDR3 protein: CATAGLAEQRQYF
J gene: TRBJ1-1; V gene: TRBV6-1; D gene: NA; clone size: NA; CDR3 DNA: TGTGCCAGCAGGACTAGGACAAACACTGAAGCTTTCTTT; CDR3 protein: CASRTRTNTEAFF
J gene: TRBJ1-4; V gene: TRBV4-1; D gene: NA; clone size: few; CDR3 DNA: TGCGCCAGCAGCCAAGGGGCTGCAACTAATGAAAAACTGTTTTTT; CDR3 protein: CASSQGAATNEKLFF
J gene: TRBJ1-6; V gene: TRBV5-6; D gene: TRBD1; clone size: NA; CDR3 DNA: TGTGCCAGCAGCCCCGGGACAGGGGGCGATTCACCCCTCCACTTT; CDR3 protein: CASSPGTGGDSPLHF
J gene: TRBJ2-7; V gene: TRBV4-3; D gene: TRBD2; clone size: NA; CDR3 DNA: TGCGCCAGCAGCCGCCTAACTAGCGGGGGGGCCTACGAGCAGTACTTC; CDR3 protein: CASSRLTSGGAYEQYF
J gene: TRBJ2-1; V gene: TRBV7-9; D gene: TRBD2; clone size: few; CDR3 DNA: TGTGCCAGCAGCCCTCTAGCGGGGGGGGCCAATGAGCAGTTCTTC; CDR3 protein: CASSPLAGGANEQFF
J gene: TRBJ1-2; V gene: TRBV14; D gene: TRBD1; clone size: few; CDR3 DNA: TGTGCCAGCAGCCAAGATCGGGATTGGACAGGGTCGAGGACCTTC; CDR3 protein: CASSQDRDWTGSRTF
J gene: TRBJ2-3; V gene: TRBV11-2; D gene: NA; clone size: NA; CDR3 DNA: TGTGCCAGCAGCGACTCCGGGACTCTGTTAACAGATACGCAGTATTTT; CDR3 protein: CASSDSGTLLTDTQYF
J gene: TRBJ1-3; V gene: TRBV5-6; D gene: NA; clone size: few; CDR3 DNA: TGTGCCAGCAGCCAGACACCGAGCTCTGGAAACACCATATATTTT; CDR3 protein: CASSQTPSSGNTIYF
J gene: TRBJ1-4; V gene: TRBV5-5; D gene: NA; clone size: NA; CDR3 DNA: TGTGCCAGCAGCTTGGGAGGCAGGGTGGGGGAAAAACTGTTTTTT; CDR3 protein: CASSLGGRVGEKLFF
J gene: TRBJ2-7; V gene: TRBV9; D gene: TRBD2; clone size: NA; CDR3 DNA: TGTGCCAGCAGCCCAAGACTAGCGGGGATCTACGAGCAGTACTTC; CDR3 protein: CASSPRLAGIYEQYF
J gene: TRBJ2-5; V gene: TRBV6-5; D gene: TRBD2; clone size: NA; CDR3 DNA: TGTGCCAGCAGTTACTCGTATGCGGGGGGGCAAGAGACCCAGTACTTC; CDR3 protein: CASSYSYAGGQETQYF
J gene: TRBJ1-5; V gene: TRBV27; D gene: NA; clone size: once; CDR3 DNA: TGTGCCAGCAGTTTGGGGGCAGAAAATCAGCCCCAGCATTTT; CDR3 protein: CASSLGAENQPQHF
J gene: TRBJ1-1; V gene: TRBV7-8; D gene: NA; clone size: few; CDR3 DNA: TGTGCCAGCAGCTTACAACAGAACACTGAAGCTTTCTTT; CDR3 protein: CASSLQQNTEAFF
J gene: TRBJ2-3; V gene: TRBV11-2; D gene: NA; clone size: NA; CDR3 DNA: TGTGCCAGCAGCCCGTTAGGGGGATACGCCACAGATACGCAGTATTTT; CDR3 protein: CASSPLGGYATDTQYF
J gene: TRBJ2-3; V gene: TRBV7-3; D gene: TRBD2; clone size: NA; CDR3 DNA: TGTGCCAGCAGCTTAACCGGGGGGGCTAGAGATACGCAGTATTTT; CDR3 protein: CASSLTGGARDTQYF
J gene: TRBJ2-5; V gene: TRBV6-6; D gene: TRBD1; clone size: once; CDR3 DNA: TGTGCCAGCACCCCAGGGACAGTTTTAGAGACCCAGTACTTC; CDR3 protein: CASTPGTVLETQYF
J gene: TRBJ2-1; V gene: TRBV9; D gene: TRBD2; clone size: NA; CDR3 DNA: TGTGCCAGCAGCACATCGGGGGGGCCCCACAATGAGCAGTTCTTC; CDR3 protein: CASSTSGGPHNEQFF
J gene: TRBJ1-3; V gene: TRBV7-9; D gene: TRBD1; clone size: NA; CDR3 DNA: TGTGCCAGCAGCAAAAGACAGGGACAAGGAAACACCATATATTTT; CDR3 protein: CASSKRQGQGNTIYF
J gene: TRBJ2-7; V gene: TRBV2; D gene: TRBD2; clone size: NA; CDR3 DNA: TGTGCCAGCAACTCCGGGCGGGGGGGCAGGTACGAGCAGTACTTC; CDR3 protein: CASNSGRGGRYEQYF
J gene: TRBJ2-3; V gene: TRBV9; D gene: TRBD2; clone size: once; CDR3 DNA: TGTGCCAGCAGCGTAGGGGAGGGACTAGCGGGCGATACGCAGTATTTT; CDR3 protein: CASSVGEGLAGDTQYF
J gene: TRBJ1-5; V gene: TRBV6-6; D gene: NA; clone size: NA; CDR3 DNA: TGTGCCAGCAGTACAACAGGGTTCAATCAGCCCCAGCATTTT; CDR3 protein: CASSTTGFNQPQHF
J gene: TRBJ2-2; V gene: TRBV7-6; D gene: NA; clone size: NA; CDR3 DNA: TGTGCCAGCAGCCTTTGGGACACAACCGGGGAGCTGTTTTTT; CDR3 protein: CASSLWDTTGELFF
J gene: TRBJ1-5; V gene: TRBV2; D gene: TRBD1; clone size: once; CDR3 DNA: TGTGCCAGCAACGAGGGGGGCAGGGGGGTCAGCAATCAGCCCCAGCATTTT; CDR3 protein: CASNEGGRGVSNQPQHF
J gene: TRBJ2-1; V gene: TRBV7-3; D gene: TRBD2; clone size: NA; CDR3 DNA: TGTGCCAGCAGCCAGCTAAGCGGGGACGATGAGCAGTTCTTC; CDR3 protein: CASSQLSGDDEQFF
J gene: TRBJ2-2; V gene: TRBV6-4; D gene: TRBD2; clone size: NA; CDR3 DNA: TGTGCCAGCAGCCCCGAGGCGGGGGCCGGGGAGCTGTTTTTT; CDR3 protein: CASSPEAGAGELFF
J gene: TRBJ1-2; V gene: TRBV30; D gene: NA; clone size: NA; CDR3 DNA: TGTGCCTGGAATTGGGGGGTATCCTATGGCTACACCTTC; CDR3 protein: CAWNWGVSYGYTF
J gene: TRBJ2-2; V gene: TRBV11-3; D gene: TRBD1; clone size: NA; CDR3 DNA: TGTGCCAGCAATCCAGCCCCAACAGGGGTCAACACCGGGGAGCTGTTTTTT; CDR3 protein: CASNPAPTGVNTGELFF